This is a list of T cell receptor beta chains from one sample in a study of control samples from healthy donors and cancer patients. Sequenced by immunoSEQ multiplex PCR; TCRdb stores in-frame clones only, minus some. The table has 130,000 or so clones, about 90% seen once. Sequencing input: blood. These receptors all come from a man aged 18 to 30 in good health. Each CDR3 is given with its conserved first and last residue. The D gene is left open where the match is weak. For some rows the clone size is stated as once, few or many, or as a class when expanded; others skip it.

DNA: TGTGCCAGCAGCCGAAAGAATGGGGCTGGGGCCAACGTCCTGACTTTC; CDR3: CASSRKNGAGANVLTF; size: NA; J: TRBJ2-6; V: TRBV25-1; D: NA
DNA: TGTGCCAGTAGTACGGACGGTTTTCAGCCCCAGCATTTT; CDR3: CASSTDGFQPQHF; size: NA; J: TRBJ1-5; V: TRBV19; D: NA
DNA: TGTGCCAGCGCCGGGGGGGAGACAGATACGCAGTATTTT; CDR3: CASAGGETDTQYF; size: NA; J: TRBJ2-3; V: TRBV7-6; D: TRBD2
DNA: TGTGCCAGCAGTCACGGGGGGACGGAAGAGACCCAGTACTTC; CDR3: CASSHGGTEETQYF; size: NA; J: TRBJ2-5; V: TRBV6-6; D: TRBD2
DNA: TGTGCCAGCAGCCGGGGACAGTCCAAAAATGAAAAACTGTTTTTT; CDR3: CASSRGQSKNEKLFF; size: NA; J: TRBJ1-4; V: TRBV5-8; D: TRBD1
DNA: TGTGCCAGCAGTGAGAACAGCAATGAGCAGTTCTTC; CDR3: CASSENSNEQFF; size: NA; J: TRBJ2-1; V: TRBV2; D: NA
DNA: TGTGCCAGCAGCGCTGGGGACAGCGCAACTAATGAAAAACTGTTTTTT; CDR3: CASSAGDSATNEKLFF; size: NA; J: TRBJ1-4; V: TRBV9; D: TRBD1
DNA: TGTGCCAGTAGTATGCACGGGGAGGCCTACGAGCAGTACTTC; CDR3: CASSMHGEAYEQYF; size: NA; J: TRBJ2-7; V: TRBV19; D: NA
DNA: TGTGCCAGCAGCTTCGGGTCGGGGGAAGGGGTGGCCTATGGCTACACCTTC; CDR3: CASSFGSGEGVAYGYTF; size: NA; J: TRBJ1-2; V: TRBV5-6; D: NA
DNA: TGTGCCAGCAGCGTAGGGGCGGGGGTATACGAGCAGTACTTC; CDR3: CASSVGAGVYEQYF; size: NA; J: TRBJ2-7; V: TRBV9; D: TRBD2
DNA: TGTGCCAGCAGCTTAGATTGGACAGGGGTCACTGAAGCTTTCTTT; CDR3: CASSLDWTGVTEAFF; size: NA; J: TRBJ1-1; V: TRBV7-2; D: TRBD1
DNA: TGTGCCAGCAGCAAGCGGGGGTCGCAAGAGACCCAGTACTTC; CDR3: CASSKRGSQETQYF; size: NA; J: TRBJ2-5; V: TRBV21-1; D: NA
DNA: TGTGCCAGTAGTGGAGACAGGGCTGGTGGTGAAAAACTGTTTTTT; CDR3: CASSGDRAGGEKLFF; size: once; J: TRBJ1-4; V: TRBV19; D: TRBD1
DNA: TGCGCCAGCAGCCAACAACAGGGGGCTAGCTCCTACGAGCAGTACTTC; CDR3: CASSQQQGASSYEQYF; size: NA; J: TRBJ2-7; V: TRBV4-1; D: TRBD1
DNA: TGTGCCAGCAGCTATCCCTCGGGACAGGGGGCAGGGACTGAAGCTTTCTTT; CDR3: CASSYPSGQGAGTEAFF; size: NA; J: TRBJ1-1; V: TRBV11-2; D: TRBD1
DNA: TGCGCCAGCAGCCTCGGACAGAACACTGAAGCTTTCTTT; CDR3: CASSLGQNTEAFF; size: NA; J: TRBJ1-1; V: TRBV4-1; D: NA
DNA: TGCGCCAGCAGCTTGGCCGGGGGGCAGTCGAACACCGGGGAGCTGTTTTTT; CDR3: CASSLAGGQSNTGELFF; size: NA; J: TRBJ2-2; V: TRBV5-1; D: NA
DNA: TGTGCCAGCAGCCAAACGGGACGGCCCCAGCATTTT; CDR3: CASSQTGRPQHF; size: once; J: TRBJ1-5; V: TRBV3-1/TRBV3-2; D: NA
DNA: TGTGCCAGCAGCTTCTCGACTAGCGGGTACCAAGAGACCCAGTACTTC; CDR3: CASSFSTSGYQETQYF; size: NA; J: TRBJ2-5; V: TRBV9; D: TRBD2
DNA: TGTGCCAGGAGCTTCCCCAGGGGCAATCAGCCCCAGCATTTT; CDR3: CARSFPRGNQPQHF; size: NA; J: TRBJ1-5; V: TRBV7-3; D: NA
DNA: TGTGCCAGCAGTTACTCGGGGGCGGGGAACACTGAAGCTTTCTTT; CDR3: CASSYSGAGNTEAFF; size: NA; J: TRBJ1-1; V: TRBV6-5; D: NA
DNA: TGTGCCAGCAGCCAAGCAAGCGGGACATACAATGAGCAGTTCTTC; CDR3: CASSQASGTYNEQFF; size: NA; J: TRBJ2-1; V: TRBV3-1/TRBV3-2; D: NA
DNA: TGTGCTAGTGGTTTGTGGGGCCAAGCGAGTGGAGAGACCCAGTACTTC; CDR3: CASGLWGQASGETQYF; size: NA; J: TRBJ2-5; V: TRBV12-5; D: NA
DNA: TGCGCCAGCAGCCTTGCAACCAGGACTGAAAAACTGTTTTTT; CDR3: CASSLATRTEKLFF; size: NA; J: TRBJ1-4; V: TRBV5-1; D: NA
DNA: TGTGCCAGCAGCTTTACTCCGGGACAGGGGGCGAGCGGCTACACCTTC; CDR3: CASSFTPGQGASGYTF; size: NA; J: TRBJ1-2; V: TRBV7-9; D: TRBD1
DNA: TGTGCCAGCAGCTTCTCGCCGGGCCTAAATTCACCCCTCCACTTT; CDR3: CASSFSPGLNSPLHF; size: NA; J: TRBJ1-6; V: TRBV7-9; D: NA
DNA: TGTGCCAGCAGTAAAGGACTTTTCGAGGGAAACACTGAAGCTTTCTTT; CDR3: CASSKGLFEGNTEAFF; size: NA; J: TRBJ1-1; V: TRBV27; D: NA
DNA: TGTGCCAGCAGCATATTAGCGGGGGGGTACAACAATGAGCAGTTCTTC; CDR3: CASSILAGGYNNEQFF; size: few; J: TRBJ2-1; V: TRBV7-2; D: TRBD2
DNA: TGTGCCAGCAGCTTCCCCGGGACAGGGGGTAGCAATGAGCAGTTCTTC; CDR3: CASSFPGTGGSNEQFF; size: NA; J: TRBJ2-1; V: TRBV7-2; D: TRBD1
DNA: TGTGCCATCAGTGACAGGGAGGACTATGGCTACACCTTC; CDR3: CAISDREDYGYTF; size: once; J: TRBJ1-2; V: TRBV10-3; D: NA
DNA: TGTGCCAGCAGCCCCCGGCTAGGGACAGCCGGTGGAGAGCAGTACTTC; CDR3: CASSPRLGTAGGEQYF; size: few; J: TRBJ2-7; V: TRBV7-7; D: TRBD1
DNA: TGTGCCAGCAGCTTGCAGGGTTCGAGTGAAAAACTGTTTTTT; CDR3: CASSLQGSSEKLFF; size: many; J: TRBJ1-4; V: TRBV5-6; D: NA
DNA: TGTGCCAGCAACGCAAAGTGGGGAGGGAACAACTATGGCTACACCTTC; CDR3: CASNAKWGGNNYGYTF; size: few; J: TRBJ1-2; V: TRBV5-4; D: NA
DNA: TGTGCCAGCAGTGAAACCGGGACGGACACCTACAATGAGCAGTTCTTC; CDR3: CASSETGTDTYNEQFF; size: NA; J: TRBJ2-1; V: TRBV6-4; D: NA
DNA: TGTGCCAGCAGCCAAGAGGTGGGACAGGCTGATGCAACTAATGAAAAACTGTTTTTT; CDR3: CASSQEVGQADATNEKLFF; size: NA; J: TRBJ1-4; V: TRBV4-2; D: TRBD1
DNA: TGTGCCAGCAGTGATAGGTGGAACACTGAAGCTTTCTTT; CDR3: CASSDRWNTEAFF; size: NA; J: TRBJ1-1; V: TRBV6-1; D: NA
DNA: TGTGCCAGCAGTGAAGCGCTTGAAAAGCCGATCTATGGCTACACCTTC; CDR3: CASSEALEKPIYGYTF; size: NA; J: TRBJ1-2; V: TRBV2; D: NA
DNA: TGTGCCAGCAGTTACGGGACTACCGGCCAGCCCCAGCATTTT; CDR3: CASSYGTTGQPQHF; size: NA; J: TRBJ1-5; V: TRBV6-2/TRBV6-3; D: NA
DNA: TGCGCCAGCAGCTTGGTATCGGTACTAGCGGCCCCGGGGGAGACCCAGTACTTC; CDR3: CASSLVSVLAAPGETQYF; size: NA; J: TRBJ2-5; V: TRBV5-1; D: TRBD2
DNA: TGTGCCAGCAGCCAAGGGGGGGGGCCCACAGATACGCAGTATTTT; CDR3: CASSQGGGPTDTQYF; size: NA; J: TRBJ2-3; V: TRBV6-5; D: NA
DNA: TGTGCCAGCAGCTTAGTAGGGGGGACGGCAGCTAACTATGGCTACACCTTC; CDR3: CASSLVGGTAANYGYTF; size: NA; J: TRBJ1-2; V: TRBV11-2; D: NA
DNA: TGTGCCAGCAGCGGGGAGACAGGGATGAACACTGAAGCTTTCTTT; CDR3: CASSGETGMNTEAFF; size: NA; J: TRBJ1-1; V: TRBV5-4; D: TRBD1
DNA: TGCAGTGCTACCCCCGACGGCTACACCTTC; CDR3: CSATPDGYTF; size: NA; J: TRBJ1-2; V: TRBV20-1; D: NA
DNA: TGTGCCAGCAGCCAAGATTCAGTTAAGCAGTACTTC; CDR3: CASSQDSVKQYF; size: once; J: TRBJ2-7; V: TRBV3-1/TRBV3-2; D: NA
DNA: TGCAGCGTTCCATTGGGGGAAGAGACCCAGTACTTC; CDR3: CSVPLGEETQYF; size: NA; J: TRBJ2-5; V: TRBV29-1; D: NA
DNA: TGTGCCACCAGCAGTCGGGGGGGCCAGGTTGGAGAGACCCAGTACTTC; CDR3: CATSSRGGQVGETQYF; size: NA; J: TRBJ2-5; V: TRBV15; D: TRBD2
DNA: TGTGCCAGCAGCCCTAGCTTGTCGGGGGCCCGGACTGAAGCTTTCTTT; CDR3: CASSPSLSGARTEAFF; size: few; J: TRBJ1-1; V: TRBV7-8; D: NA
DNA: TGCGCCAGCAGCTTGGACGTCGGGACGAGCTCCTACAATGAGCAGTTCTTC; CDR3: CASSLDVGTSSYNEQFF; size: NA; J: TRBJ2-1; V: TRBV5-1; D: NA
DNA: TGTGCCAGCAGTGAGAAGGGACAGGGACGGCTTCAGCCCCAGCATTTT; CDR3: CASSEKGQGRLQPQHF; size: NA; J: TRBJ1-5; V: TRBV2; D: TRBD1
DNA: TGTGCCAGCAGCTGGGGACAGGGAAAAGCTAACTATGGCTACACCTTC; CDR3: CASSWGQGKANYGYTF; size: NA; J: TRBJ1-2; V: TRBV5-6; D: TRBD1
DNA: TGTGCCAGCAGCCCGGACGGGACGGGGAAACTGTTTTTT; CDR3: CASSPDGTGKLFF; size: once; J: TRBJ1-4; V: TRBV9; D: NA
DNA: TGTGCCAGCAGTGCAACCATCGACCCTTCTGCCAAAAACATTCAGTACTTC; CDR3: CASSATIDPSAKNIQYF; size: NA; J: TRBJ2-4; V: TRBV6-2/TRBV6-3; D: NA
DNA: TGTGCCAGCAGCTTTCTTAGTTTCGACGAGCAGTACTTC; CDR3: CASSFLSFDEQYF; size: NA; J: TRBJ2-7; V: TRBV7-2; D: NA
DNA: TGTGCCAGCAGCTTTAAATGGGCCTTGAACACTGAAGCTTTCTTT; CDR3: CASSFKWALNTEAFF; size: few; J: TRBJ1-1; V: TRBV6-5; D: NA